The 5 T cell receptor beta chains in this list originate from one sample, sequenced in a study of T cell changes during pregnancy in multiple sclerosis. Produced via immunoSEQ multiplex PCR; TCRdb's table is partial and in-frame only. The profile shows tens of thousands of clones, approximately 90% of them singletons. This sample comprised CD4+ T cells from peripheral blood mononuclear cells, obtained in the third trimester of pregnancy. The receptors stem from a female donor with multiple sclerosis, enrolled in a pregnancy study.

The chain is built from TRBV5-4 and TRBJ2-3; 10 bases line up with TRBD2. The CDR3 covers 15 residues. The J segment lost 4 bases and the V segment lost 1 base, leaving 3 bases of the junction unmatched. Germline CDR1 SGHNT, CDR2 YYREEE (reference sequence). For the CDR3, the DNA is TGTGCCAGCAGCTTGTCTAGCGGGGGCGCAGATACGCAGTATTTT. Protein product: CASSLSSGGADTQYF.

The chain is built from TRBV7-3 and TRBJ2-1, with TRBD2 as a possible D gene (6 bases). There are 16 residues in the CDR3. Germline-derived CDR1 and CDR2 are SGHTA and FQGTGA. V dropped 3 bases and J dropped 8 bases, with 20 bases sitting between them. The CDR3 DNA is TGTGCCAGCAGCTTGAACGGCGGGACGCCTGCCGATGAGCAGTTCTTC. Protein sequence: CASSLNGGTPADEQFF.

The V call is TRBV6-1, the J call TRBJ1-2, with TRBD1 matching over 9 bases. V trimming: 1 base; J trimming: 4 bases; junction bases outside the gene matches: 16. CDR1 MNHNS and CDR2 SASEGT come from the germline V gene. This CDR3 is 19 amino acids long. The CDR3 is CASSEVALDSGTGFYGYTF. CDR3 DNA: TGTGCCAGCAGTGAAGTTGCGCTTGATTCGGGGACAGGGTTCTATGGCTACACCTTC.

This sequence joins TRBV30 and TRBJ2-1; TRBD2 agrees at 9 bases. The junction had 6 bases not matched to a gene; V was cut back by 1 base and J by 5 bases. Germline V gene sequence: CDR1 GTSNPN, CDR2 SVGIG (reference sequence). The CDR3 has 15 residues. In DNA, the CDR3 is TGTGCCTGGAGTGGGGGGCTAGCGGGACACAATGAGCAGTTCTTC. Its translation is CAWSGGLAGHNEQFF.

The chain has TRBV7-2 and TRBJ1-5; the match to TRBD1 covers 7 bases. The ends lost 3 bases at V and 4 bases at J; junction bases unmatched: 6. The CDR3 has 15 amino acids. The germline V gene encodes CDR1 SGHTA and CDR2 FQGNSA. The CDR3 DNA reads TGTGCCAGCAGCTTTAGACAGGGCTCAAATCAGCCCCAGCATTTT. Its translation is CASSFRQGSNQPQHF.